The TCR beta chain described here comes from a study of cytomegalovirus exposure and HLA in healthy donors. This PCR relied on a set of 60 Vbeta primers and 13 Jbeta primers. Assay: immunoSEQ multiplex PCR; the TCRdb copy retains only in-frame clones and omits some. Counted here are over 130,000 clones, more than 60% occurring once; the ten biggest clones make up around 1.9%. This clone was seen just once. Its antigen is not identified. The junction shows a germline mismatch at one end, possibly a read error. Study-wide points: The authors later found most CMV-associated TCR beta chains appeared HLA-restricted.

This CDR3 is built from 11 residues. The germline V gene has CDR1 SEHNR and CDR2 FQNEAQ (reference sequence). Specimen: PBMCs. The rearrangement links TRBV7-9 to TRBJ1-6; D call uncertain. This TCR was sampled from a male donor in good health and CMV-seronegative. The chain's CDR3 is CSSSLIEPLHF. CDR3 in DNA: TGTTCCAGCAGCTTAATCGAGCCCCTCCACTTT.